This entry lists 30 T cell receptor beta chains sequenced from one sample in a study of cytomegalovirus exposure and HLA in healthy donors. A multiplex PCR was run with 60 Vbeta primers and 13 Jbeta primers. Produced via immunoSEQ multiplex PCR; TCRdb's table is partial and in-frame only. This sample lists tens of thousands of clones; its ten largest clones have around 4.2%. Sequenced input: PBMCs. These receptor sequences come from a male donor in good health and CMV-seronegative.

The V gene is TRBV19, the J gene TRBJ1-2; 7 nucleotides match TRBD1. The CDR3 is 14 amino acids. In germline, CDR1 is LNHDA, CDR2 SQIVND (reference sequence). The V segment lost 5 bases and the J segment 4 bases; nucleotides outside the gene matches: 7. As DNA, the CDR3 is TGTGCCAGTAGTGTGGGACAGCTCTTCTATGGCTACACCTTC. Residues: CASSVGQLFYGYTF.

In DNA, the CDR3 is TGTGCCAGCAGTTTAGGGCCCAGCTACGAGCAGTACTTC. This gives the protein CASSLGPSYEQYF. The chain is built from TRBV28 and TRBJ2-7; no reliable D call. Trimming shortened V by 2 bases and J by 3 bases, and 8 bases separated the two germline ends. Germline loops: CDR1 MDHEN, CDR2 SYDVKM. CDR3 size: 13 residues. Full variable domain (missing parts from reference TRBV28 and TRBJ2-7): DVKVTQSSRYLVKRTGEKVFLECVQDMDHENMFWYRQDPGLGLRLIYFSYDVKMKEKGDIPEGYSVSREKKERFSLILESASTNQTSMYLCASSLGPSYEQYFGPGTRLTVT.

This chain uses TRBV6-1 with TRBJ1-1; D perhaps matches TRBD1 (5 bases). The CDR3 length is 13 residues. CDR1 and CDR2 (germline): MNHNS, SASEGT. With 6 bases removed from V and 5 bases from J, the gap between germline ends came to 13 bases. CDR3 bases: TGTGCCAGCAGGGAAAGGGGAAGGACTGAAGCTTTCTTT. It codes for CASRERGRTEAFF.

The J gene is TRBJ1-4, the V gene TRBV4-1; D is undetermined. Trimming took off 1 base at V and 8 bases at J, with 8 bases between the two ends. The CDR3 is 13 residues long. CDR1 is MGHRA, CDR2 YSYEKL, per germline. Here the CDR3 DNA reads TGCGCCAGCAGCCAAGGTCCCGTGGAAAAACTGTTTTTT. Its translation is CASSQGPVEKLFF.

This chain connects TRBV28 to TRBJ2-7, with 7 nucleotides matching TRBD1. Germline V CDR1 and CDR2: MDHEN, SYDVKM. The CDR3 contains 13 residues. With V trimmed by 8 bases and J by 2 bases, 6 bases remained unmatched. CDR3 protein: CASGDSGAYEQYF. CDR3 coding DNA: TGTGCCAGCGGGGACAGTGGGGCCTACGAGCAGTACTTC.

This sequence joins TRBV5-1 and TRBJ1-2; the D gene is possibly TRBD1 (5 bases). This CDR3 is 14 amino acids long. Germline-derived CDR1 and CDR2 are SGHRS and YFSETQ. V was shortened by 0 bases and J by 7 bases, with 13 bases between the two germline ends. Here the CDR3 DNA reads TGCGCCAGCAGCTTGGGAACAGGCTCTCGTGGCTACACCTTC. This sequence encodes CASSLGTGSRGYTF.

This chain connects TRBV7-9 to TRBJ1-3; 8 bases fit TRBD1. This CDR3 has 15 residues. The V gene's germline CDR1 is SEHNR and CDR2 FQNEAQ (reference sequence). The V and J ends lost 5 bases and 2 bases, in that order; junction bases with no gene match: 5. CDR3 nucleotides: TGTGCCAGCAGCGCTCTGACAGGGGCTGGAAACACCATATATTTT. This gives the protein CASSALTGAGNTIYF.

The CDR3 reads CASSLQGGENQPQHF. The CDR3 coding sequence is TGTGCCAGCAGCTTACAGGGGGGCGAGAATCAGCCCCAGCATTTT. This chain connects TRBV7-2 to TRBJ1-5; 7 bases fit TRBD1. Germline CDR1 SGHTA, CDR2 FQGNSA. The V gene end was trimmed by 2 bases and the J gene end by 4 bases; junction bases not matched to a gene: 5. This CDR3 contains 15 residues.

The J gene is TRBJ2-1, the V gene TRBV5-1; TRBD2 aligns across 12 bases. The trim removed 6 bases at V and 4 bases at J, leaving 11 bases unmatched. Germline-derived CDR1 and CDR2 are SGHRS and YFSETQ. The CDR3 totals 17 residues. Written as DNA, the CDR3 is TGCGCCAGCAAGGGACTAGCGGGTGGGGGGGTGTACAATGAGCAGTTCTTC. Amino acids: CASKGLAGGGVYNEQFF.

The chain links TRBV7-2 to TRBJ1-1; D ambiguous. The germline gives CDR1 SGHTA, CDR2 FQGNSA. The CDR3 consists of 13 residues. V was shortened by 2 bases and J by 8 bases, with 12 bases between the two germline ends. DNA for the CDR3: TGTGCCAGCAGCTTAAGATACGCAGGAGAAGCTTTCTTT. This codes for CASSLRYAGEAFF.

CDR3 loop: CASSSHSSQQETQYF. The CDR3 DNA reads as TGTGCCAGCAGCTCCCACAGCTCGCAGCAGGAGACCCAGTACTTC. The rearrangement links TRBV7-8 to TRBJ2-5; no firm D call. V lost 4 bases and J 5 bases, leaving 17 bases between the germline ends. Germline loops: CDR1 SGHVS, CDR2 FQNEAQ. This CDR3 is built from 15 residues.

The V and J genes are TRBV10-3 and TRBJ2-1; 7 bases are a match to TRBD2. The CDR3 has 14 amino acids. J lost 3 bases, V lost 4 bases, and 3 bases had no gene match. Germline loops: CDR1 ENHRY, CDR2 SYGVKD. CDR3 DNA sequence: TGTGCCATCAGTGCGGGCGGGAGCTACAATGAGCAGTTCTTC. It encodes CAISAGGSYNEQFF.

The chain has TRBV5-6 and TRBJ1-4; no firm D call. The CDR3 loop spans 14 amino acids. CDR1 SGHDT and CDR2 YYEEEE come from the germline V gene. V lost 0 bases to trimming and J lost 6 bases, with 9 bases between them. CDR3 bases: TGTGCCAGCAGCTTGGGGCAGAAAGATGAAAAACTGTTTTTT. Translation gives CASSLGQKDEKLFF.

This chain connects TRBV7-2 to TRBJ1-2, with a weak D call TRBD1 (6 bases). The CDR3 is 16 amino acids. Germline loops: CDR1 SGHTA, CDR2 FQGNSA. V was pared by 5 bases and J by 4 bases, with 20 bases between. The CDR3, as DNA: TGTGCCAGCAGCCCCAGAAGAGGGGGAGTACCCTATGGCTACACCTTC. This translates into CASSPRRGGVPYGYTF.

The J gene is TRBJ2-7, the V gene TRBV9; D ambiguous. The germline V and J ends were trimmed by 7 bases and 3 bases, with 8 bases remaining between them. In germline, CDR1 is SGDLS, CDR2 YYNGEE. The length of the CDR3 is 11 residues. CDR3 protein: CASSSSYEQYF. The DNA of the CDR3 is TGTGCCAGCTCTTCCAGCTACGAGCAGTACTTC.

CDR3 sequence reads: CASSVNWSGYEQYF. In DNA form, the CDR3 reads TGTGCCAGCAGCGTAAACTGGTCAGGCTACGAGCAGTACTTC. The chain uses TRBV7-2 and TRBJ2-7, with D unclear. CDR3 length: 14 amino acids. V was shortened by 5 bases and J by 3 bases, with 14 bases between the two germline ends. CDR1 SGHTA and CDR2 FQGNSA come from the germline V gene.

The chain uses TRBV4-1 and TRBJ2-3; 8 bases fit TRBD2. This CDR3 has 19 residues. J was trimmed by 0 bases and V by 2 bases; bases with no gene match: 13. Germline loops: CDR1 MGHRA, CDR2 YSYEKL. This CDR3 reads CASSQKTLGAGGSTDTQYF. The CDR3 DNA reads as TGCGCCAGCAGCCAAAAGACGTTAGGGGCGGGGGGTAGCACAGATACGCAGTATTTT.

J is TRBJ2-5 and V is TRBV4-1; 8 bases fit TRBD2. CDR3 length: 15 amino acids. Germline assignment: CDR1 MGHRA and CDR2 YSYEKL. J lost 5 bases, V lost 2 bases, and 7 bases had no gene match. For the CDR3, the DNA is TGCGCCAGCAGCCAACCTGGGACTAGGGGGGAGACCCAGTACTTC. This encodes CASSQPGTRGETQYF.

The rearrangement uses TRBV4-3 and TRBJ2-4; a weak D match, TRBD1 (6 bases). Looked up from germline, CDR1 is LGHNA and CDR2 is YSLEER. Deletions cut 0 bases from V and 1 base from J, with 13 bases between. The CDR3 length is 17 residues. The CDR3 loop reads CASSQEKARGAKNIQYF. The CDR3 coding sequence is TGCGCCAGCAGCCAAGAGAAGGCCAGGGGTGCCAAAAACATTCAGTACTTC.

The rearrangement uses TRBV19 and TRBJ1-1, with TRBD1 identical over 7 bases. Germline CDR1 LNHDA, CDR2 SQIVND (reference sequence). CDR3 length: 13 amino acids. With 5 bases clipped from V and 5 bases from J, the junction kept 5 bases outside the gene matches. CDR3 amino acids: CASSSYRGTEAFF. CDR3 coding DNA: TGTGCCAGTAGTTCTTACAGGGGTACTGAAGCTTTCTTT.

The CDR3 loop reads CASSPMGQGAKEQYF. CDR3 sequence (DNA): TGCGCCAGCAGCCCTATGGGACAGGGGGCTAAGGAGCAGTACTTC. The chain has TRBV5-1 and TRBJ2-5; 12 bases are a match to TRBD1. The CDR3 totals 15 residues. The junction had 12 bases not matched to a gene; V was cut back by 4 bases and J by 11 bases. The V gene's germline CDR1 is SGHRS and CDR2 YFSETQ.

To note about this clone: Sequence at one end of the junction differs from germline and may be a read error. The chain combines TRBV5-1 with TRBJ2-1; 9 bases fit TRBD1. CDR1 and CDR2 from the germline V gene are SGHRS and YFSETQ. The CDR3 runs to 16 residues. CDR3 region: CASSSQGASSDNEQFF. For the CDR3, the DNA is TGCGCCAGCAGCTCACAGGGGGCGAGCTCCGACAATGAGCAGTTCTTC.

The chain has TRBV27 and TRBJ2-1, with 10 nucleotides matching TRBD2. The V segment lost 5 bases and the J segment 7 bases; nucleotides outside the gene matches: 11. CDR1 MNHEY and CDR2 SMNVEV come from the germline V gene (reference sequence). This CDR3 comprises 16 residues. The DNA of the CDR3 is TGTGCCAGCAGTCCGCAGCCTAGCGGGAGCACAAATGAGCAGTTCTTC. Translating gives CASSPQPSGSTNEQFF.

This sequence joins TRBV5-5 and TRBJ1-1; the D is unclear. Trimming removed 1 base at V and 0 bases at J, with 16 bases between. The CDR3 totals 17 residues. Per the germline V gene, CDR1 is SGHKS and CDR2 is YYEKEE (reference sequence). The CDR3 reads CASSLIEGLRMNTEAFF. The CDR3 nucleotides are TGTGCCAGCAGCTTGATTGAAGGACTGAGAATGAACACTGAAGCTTTCTTT.

This chain uses TRBV28 with TRBJ1-5; D call uncertain. The germline V gene has CDR1 MDHEN and CDR2 SYDVKM. This CDR3 has 14 amino acids. V was cut by 6 bases and J by 2 bases, with 11 bases left in between. This CDR3 is CASSPYRGNQPQHF. The DNA of the CDR3 is TGTGCCAGCAGCCCTTACCGGGGCAATCAGCCCCAGCATTTT.

The V call is TRBV6-1, the J call TRBJ2-3; 10 bases match TRBD2. There are 17 residues in the CDR3. Looked up from germline, CDR1 is MNHNS and CDR2 is SASEGT. Trimming removed 6 bases from V and 5 bases from J; junction bases left unmatched: 14. This chain's CDR3 is CASSETVVAGGVDTQYF. CDR3 bases: TGTGCCAGCAGCGAAACGGTGGTAGCGGGAGGAGTAGATACGCAGTATTTT.

The chain employs TRBV11-2 and TRBJ2-1; 7 nucleotides line up with TRBD1. The ends lost 4 bases at V and 1 base at J; junction bases unmatched: 1. Germline V gives CDR1 SGHAT, CDR2 FQNNGV. The CDR3 spans 14 residues. The CDR3 here is CASSSGGSYNEQFF. In nucleotides, the CDR3 is TGTGCCAGCAGCTCAGGGGGTTCCTACAATGAGCAGTTCTTC.

This sequence joins TRBV30 and TRBJ2-3; D gene unclear. Trimming left V 2 bases short and J 1 base short, with 4 bases between. Germline CDR1 and CDR2: GTSNPN and SVGIG (reference sequence). This CDR3 has 12 residues. In nucleotides, the CDR3 is TGTGCCTGGAGTACAGGCACAGATACGCAGTATTTT. This gives the protein CAWSTGTDTQYF.

This chain connects TRBV18 to TRBJ2-5, with 7 nucleotides matching TRBD1. The length of the CDR3 is 15 residues. Losses at the gene ends were 3 bases for V and 1 base for J; bases not matched to a gene: 5. Germline-derived CDR1 and CDR2 are KGHSH and LQKENI. The CDR3 spells CASSPRQGGQETQYF. The DNA for the CDR3 is TGTGCCAGCTCACCCCGACAGGGTGGCCAAGAGACCCAGTACTTC.

The chain couples TRBV5-1 to TRBJ2-3; D is uncertain. The CDR3 has 14 residues. V lost 0 bases and J 0 bases, leaving 5 bases between the germline ends. Germline V lookup: CDR1 SGHRS, CDR2 YFSETQ. Here the CDR3 reads CASSLGGSTDTQYF. The CDR3 DNA reads as TGCGCCAGCAGCTTGGGCGGTAGCACAGATACGCAGTATTTT.